This note documents a single T cell receptor beta chain sequence. The antigen remains unidentified. The data are from a study of PD-1 blockade in mismatch repair-deficient tumors. The data were produced by immunoSEQ multiplex PCR, yet TCRdb's version contains in-frame clones alone and is incomplete. The data hold 20,000 to 25,000 clones, with roughly four fifths observed a single time. Germline CDR1 and CDR2: SGHAT and FQNNGV. The length of the CDR3 is 17 residues. V trimming: 5 bases; J trimming: 1 base; junction bases outside the gene matches: 12. Mismatch repair deficiency was confirmed in all patients, by PCR or immunohistochemistry. Broader study findings: Rapid post-treatment expansion, then contraction, generally preceding radiologic response, marked tumor-resident clones.

The sample was peripheral blood, taken 2 weeks after starting pembrolizumab. The sequence was collected from an adult with mismatch repair-deficient cancer. The rearrangement uses TRBV11-2 and TRBJ2-7, with 9 bases matching TRBD2. The CDR3: CASSLISGTSLSYEQYF. In DNA form, the CDR3 reads TGTGCCAGCAGCCTAATCTCCGGGACTAGCCTTTCCTACGAGCAGTACTTC.